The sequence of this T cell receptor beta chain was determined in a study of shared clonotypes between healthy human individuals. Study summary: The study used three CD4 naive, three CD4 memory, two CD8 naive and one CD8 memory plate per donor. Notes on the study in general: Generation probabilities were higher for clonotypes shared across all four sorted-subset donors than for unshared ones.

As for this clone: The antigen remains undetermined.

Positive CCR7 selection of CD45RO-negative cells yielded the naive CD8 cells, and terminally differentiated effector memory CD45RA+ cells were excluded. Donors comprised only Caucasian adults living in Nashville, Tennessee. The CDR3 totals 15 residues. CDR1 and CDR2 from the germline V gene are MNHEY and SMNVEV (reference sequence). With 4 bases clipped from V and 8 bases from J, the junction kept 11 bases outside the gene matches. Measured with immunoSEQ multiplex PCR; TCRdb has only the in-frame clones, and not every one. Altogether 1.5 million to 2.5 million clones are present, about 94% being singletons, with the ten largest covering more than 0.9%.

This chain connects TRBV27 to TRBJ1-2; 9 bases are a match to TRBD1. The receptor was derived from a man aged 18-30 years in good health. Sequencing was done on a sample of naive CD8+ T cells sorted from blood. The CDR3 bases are TGTGCCAGCAGTTCCCCGGGACAGGGTTTTTGGGGCTACACCTTC. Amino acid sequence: CASSSPGQGFWGYTF.